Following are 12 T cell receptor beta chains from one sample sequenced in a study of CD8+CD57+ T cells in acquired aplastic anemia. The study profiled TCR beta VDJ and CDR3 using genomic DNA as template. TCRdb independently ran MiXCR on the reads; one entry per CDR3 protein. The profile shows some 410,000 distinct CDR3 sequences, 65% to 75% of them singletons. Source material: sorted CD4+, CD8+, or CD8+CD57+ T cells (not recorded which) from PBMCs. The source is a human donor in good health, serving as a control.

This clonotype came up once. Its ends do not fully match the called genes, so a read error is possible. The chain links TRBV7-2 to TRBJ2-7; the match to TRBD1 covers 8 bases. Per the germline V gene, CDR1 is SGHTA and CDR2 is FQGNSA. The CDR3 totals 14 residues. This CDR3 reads CASSLRQGSNEEYF. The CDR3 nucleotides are TGTGCCAGCAGCCTTAGACAGGGGTCCAACGAGGAGTACTTC. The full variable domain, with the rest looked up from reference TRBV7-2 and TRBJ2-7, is GAGVSQSPSNKVTEKGKDVELRCDPISGHTALYWYRQSLGQGLEFLIYFQGNSAPDKSGLPSDRFSAERTGGSVSTLTIQRTQQEDSAVYLCASSLRQGSNEEYFGPGTRLTVT.

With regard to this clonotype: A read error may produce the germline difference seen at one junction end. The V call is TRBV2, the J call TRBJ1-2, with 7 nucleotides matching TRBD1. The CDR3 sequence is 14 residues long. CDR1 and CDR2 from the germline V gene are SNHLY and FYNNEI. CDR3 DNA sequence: TGTGCCAGCAGCCGACCGGGACAGACTTATGGCCACACCTTC. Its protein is CASSRPGQTYGHTF.

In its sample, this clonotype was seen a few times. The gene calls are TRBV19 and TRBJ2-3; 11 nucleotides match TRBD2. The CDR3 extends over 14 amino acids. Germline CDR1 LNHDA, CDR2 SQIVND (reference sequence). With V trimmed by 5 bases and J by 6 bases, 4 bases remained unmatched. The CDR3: CASSVAGGPDTQYF. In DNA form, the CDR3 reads TGTGCCAGTAGTGTAGCGGGGGGGCCCGATACGCAGTATTTT. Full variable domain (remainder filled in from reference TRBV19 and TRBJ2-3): DGGITQSPKYLFRKEGQNVTLSCEQNLNHDAMYWYRQDPGQGLRLIYYSQIVNDFQKGDIAEGYSVSREKKESFPLTVTSAQKNPTAFYLCASSVAGGPDTQYFGPGTRLTVL.

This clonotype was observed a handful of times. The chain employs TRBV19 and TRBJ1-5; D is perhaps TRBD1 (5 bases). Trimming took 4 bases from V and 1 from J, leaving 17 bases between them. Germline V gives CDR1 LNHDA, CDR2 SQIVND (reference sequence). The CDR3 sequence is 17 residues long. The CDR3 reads CASSTHGTSGSNQPQHF. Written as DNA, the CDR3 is TGTGCCAGTAGTACCCACGGGACGTCAGGGAGCAATCAGCCCCAGCATTTT.

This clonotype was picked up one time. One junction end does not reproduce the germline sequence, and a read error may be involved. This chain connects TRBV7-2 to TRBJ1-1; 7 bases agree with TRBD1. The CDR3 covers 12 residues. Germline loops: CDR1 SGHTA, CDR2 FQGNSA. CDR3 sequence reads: CASGQAGTAAFF. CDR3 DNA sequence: TGTGCCAGCGGACAGGCGGGTACTGCAGCTTTCTTT.

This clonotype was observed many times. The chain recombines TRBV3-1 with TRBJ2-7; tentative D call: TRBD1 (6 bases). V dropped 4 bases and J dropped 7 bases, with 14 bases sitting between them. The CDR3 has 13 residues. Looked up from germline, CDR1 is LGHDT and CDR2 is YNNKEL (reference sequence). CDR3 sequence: CASSPRGAWEQYF. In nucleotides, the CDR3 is TGTGCCAGCAGCCCCAGGGGAGCGTGGGAGCAGTACTTC.

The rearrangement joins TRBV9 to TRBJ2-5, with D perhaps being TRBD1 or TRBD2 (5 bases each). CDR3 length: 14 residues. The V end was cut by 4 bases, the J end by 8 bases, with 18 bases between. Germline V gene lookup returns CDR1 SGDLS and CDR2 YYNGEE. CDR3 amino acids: CASSQGVGGHTQYF. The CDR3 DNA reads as TGTGCCAGCAGCCAAGGTGTCGGAGGACACACCCAGTACTTC. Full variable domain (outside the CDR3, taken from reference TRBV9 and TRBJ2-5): DSGVTQTPKHLITATGQRVTLRCSPRSGDLSVYWYQQSLDQGLQFLIQYYNGEERAKGNILERFSAQQFPDLHSELNLSSLELGDSALYFCASSQGVGGHTQYFGPGTRLLVL.

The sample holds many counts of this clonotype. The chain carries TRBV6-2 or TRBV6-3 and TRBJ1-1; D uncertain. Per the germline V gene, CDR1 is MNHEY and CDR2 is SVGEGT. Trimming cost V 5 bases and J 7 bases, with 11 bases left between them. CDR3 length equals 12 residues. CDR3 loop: CASSPRPSEAFF. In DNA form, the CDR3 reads TGTGCCAGCAGTCCCCGGCCCAGTGAAGCTTTCTTT.

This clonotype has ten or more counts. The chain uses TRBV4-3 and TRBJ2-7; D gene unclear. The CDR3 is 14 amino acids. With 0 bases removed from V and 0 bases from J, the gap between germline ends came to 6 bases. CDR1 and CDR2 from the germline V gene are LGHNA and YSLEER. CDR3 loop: CASSQDAGSYEQYF. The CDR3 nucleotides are TGCGCCAGCAGCCAAGATGCCGGCTCCTACGAGCAGTACTTC.

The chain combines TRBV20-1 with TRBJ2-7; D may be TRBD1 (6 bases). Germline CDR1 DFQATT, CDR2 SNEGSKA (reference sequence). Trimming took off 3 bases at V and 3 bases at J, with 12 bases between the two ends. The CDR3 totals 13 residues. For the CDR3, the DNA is TGCAGTGCTAGGACGGACAGAGACTACGAGCAGTACTTC. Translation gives CSARTDRDYEQYF.

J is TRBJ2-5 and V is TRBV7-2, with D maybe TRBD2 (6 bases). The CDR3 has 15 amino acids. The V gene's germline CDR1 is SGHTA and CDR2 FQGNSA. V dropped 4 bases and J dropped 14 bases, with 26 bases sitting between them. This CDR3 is CASSWGSRGGYTFYF. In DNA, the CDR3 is TGTGCCAGCAGCTGGGGTTCGAGGGGAGGCTACACCTTCTACTTC.

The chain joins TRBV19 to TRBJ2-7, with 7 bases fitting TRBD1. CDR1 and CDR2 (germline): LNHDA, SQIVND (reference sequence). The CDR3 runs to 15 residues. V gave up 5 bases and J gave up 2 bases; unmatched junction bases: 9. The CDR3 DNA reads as TGTGCCAGTAGTTCTGTAGGGACAGTCCCCTACGAGCAGTACTTC. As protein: CASSSVGTVPYEQYF.